Each of the 11 T cell receptor beta chains below was sequenced from the same sample in a study of blood T cells in healthy people across ages. The authors ran a second PCR of roughly 7 to 11 cycles using a sample-barcoded 5' primer and a J-beta primer mix. MiXCR was run by TCRdb on the 5' RACE reads, yielding one entry per CDR3 protein. The top ten clones hold approximately 20% of a sample with about 1 million distinct CDR3 sequences, 40% to 50% of them seen once. Sequencing used blood. The source is a woman aged 55-70 years in good health.

The rearrangement uses TRBV21-1 and TRBJ2-6; the DNA was not compared with TRBD1, the D call given in the table. TRBV21-1 is a listed pseudogene. CDR3 length equals 18 residues. In DNA form, the CDR3 reads TGTGCCAGCAGCCCACGACAGGGGGCCAACTCTGGGGCCAACGTCCTGACTTTC. As protein: CASSPRQGANSGANVLTF.

V and J are TRBV14 and TRBJ2-3, with 9 bases matching TRBD2. V gave up 8 bases and J gave up 6 bases; unmatched junction bases: 12. Looked up from germline, CDR1 is SGHDN and CDR2 is FVKESK. This CDR3 comprises 15 residues. The CDR3 loop reads CASRHLAGPPDTQYF. CDR3 in DNA: TGTGCCAGCCGGCATCTAGCGGGACCGCCTGATACGCAGTATTTT.

The gene calls are TRBV27 and TRBJ2-3, with D perhaps matching TRBD1 or TRBD2 (5 bases each). The V end was cut by 6 bases, the J end by 9 bases, with 13 bases between. CDR3 length equals 12 residues. Germline V gene lookup returns CDR1 MNHEY and CDR2 SMNVEV (reference sequence). The CDR3 sequence is CASREGTSTQYF. The CDR3, as DNA: TGTGCCAGCAGGGAAGGGACGAGCACGCAGTATTTT.

The V gene is TRBV10-3, the J gene TRBJ2-2; the D call may be TRBD1 or TRBD2 (5 bases each). V gave up 3 bases and J gave up 7 bases, with 15 bases separating them. This CDR3 is built from 15 residues. Germline V CDR1 and CDR2: ENHRY, SYGVKD. CDR3 region: CAISDGIQDSGELFF. For the CDR3, the DNA is TGTGCCATCAGTGACGGGATACAGGATAGCGGGGAGCTGTTTTTT.

This clonotype was detected ten times or more. This chain connects TRBV3-1 to TRBJ2-7; tentative D call: TRBD1 (6 bases). There are 14 residues in the CDR3. CDR1 is LGHDT, CDR2 YNNKEL, per germline (reference sequence). Trimming removed 1 base at V and 6 bases at J, with 13 bases between. The CDR3 spells CASSQVGTKSEQYF. CDR3 coding DNA: TGTGCCAGCAGCCAAGTCGGGACAAAGAGCGAGCAGTACTTC.

This rearrangement joins TRBV10-3 to TRBJ2-7; D perhaps matches TRBD2 (6 bases). Germline V lookup: CDR1 ENHRY, CDR2 SYGVKD. Trimming took 6 bases from V and 0 from J, leaving 12 bases between them. This CDR3 region has 14 residues. The CDR3 protein is CAISLSGGSYEQYF. The DNA for the CDR3 is TGTGCCATCAGCCTTAGCGGAGGCTCCTACGAGCAGTACTTC.

The chain recombines TRBV28 with TRBJ2-7; perhaps D is TRBD1 or TRBD2 (5 bases each). Between the trimmed V and J ends, which lost 6 bases and 12 bases, there was a span of 15 bases. The CDR3 spans 11 residues. The germline V gene encodes CDR1 MDHEN and CDR2 SYDVKM. The CDR3 DNA reads TGTGCCAGCAGCCGGGACGGTAGAGGGTACTTC. Encoded protein: CASSRDGRGYF.

Turning to this clonotype: Possible read error: a much larger clone is one base away. The rearrangement links TRBV28 to TRBJ2-5; D is tentatively TRBD1 or TRBD2 (6 bases each). Deletions cut 6 bases from V and 11 bases from J, with 28 bases between. Germline V gives CDR1 MDHEN, CDR2 SYDVKM. The CDR3 totals 16 residues. CDR3 region: CASSRPPGARNNEQYF. In nucleotides, the CDR3 is TGTGCCAGCAGCCGACCCCCGGGGGCTCGAAACAATGAGCAGTACTTC.

This sequence joins TRBV5-1 and TRBJ2-1; TRBD2 aligns across 12 bases. The CDR3 loop spans 15 amino acids. Germline V gene sequence: CDR1 SGHRS, CDR2 YFSETQ. Trimming cost V 0 bases and J 10 bases; bases outside gene matches: 5. The DNA of the CDR3 is TGCGCCAGCAGCTTGGACCGGACTAGCGGGAACGAGCAGTTCTTC. Residues: CASSLDRTSGNEQFF.

The V call is TRBV7-9, the J call TRBJ2-3; D might be TRBD2 (5 bases). CDR3 size: 12 residues. CDR1 is SEHNR and CDR2 is FQNEAQ in the germline V gene (reference sequence). Trimming removed 6 bases at V and 5 bases at J, with 9 bases between. This chain's CDR3 is CASRHEGDTQYF. In DNA, the CDR3 is TGTGCCAGCAGACACGAGGGAGATACGCAGTATTTT.

This clonotype was counted a few times. CDR3 bases: TGTGCCAGCAGTTTGTACAGGGACTCCTACGAGCAGTACTTC. As protein: CASSLYRDSYEQYF. J is TRBJ2-7 and V is TRBV27; D is possibly TRBD1 (6 bases). CDR1 and CDR2 from the germline V gene are MNHEY and SMNVEV (reference sequence). V lost 3 bases and J lost 0, with 9 bases in between. This CDR3 is 14 amino acids long.